This TCR beta chain stems from a study of blood T cells in healthy people across ages. The CDR3 runs to 15 residues. Germline assignment: CDR1 SGHRS and CDR2 YFSETQ. Trimming cost V 1 base and J 3 bases, with 13 bases left between them. It was with a sample-barcoded 5' primer and a J-beta primer mix that a second PCR of roughly 7 to 12 cycles was run. From the 5' RACE reads, TCRdb called clonotypes with MiXCR, one entry per CDR3 protein. Of 1.5 million to 2 million distinct CDR3 sequences listed, over 25% are singletons. This clonotype has more than one count but fewer than ten. V gene TRBV5-1 combines with J gene TRBJ1-2; D gene ambiguous. The sequence was obtained from a woman aged 25 to 39 in good health. The sequenced sample consisted of blood. The CDR3 DNA follows: TGCGCCAGCAGCTTGTCCCCCCGGTGGGACTATGGCTACACCTTC. Encoded protein: CASSLSPRWDYGYTF.